The text below deals with one TCR beta chain. This entry belongs to a study of blood T cell repertoires in COVID-19. The length of the CDR3 is 14 residues. The germline V gene has CDR1 SGDLS and CDR2 YYNGEE. The V and J ends lost 4 bases and 3 bases, in that order; junction bases with no gene match: 3. The repertoire was sequenced with immunoSEQ multiplex PCR; TCRdb's copy has only in-frame clones and lacks some. The data contain 62,000 or so clones, around 87% of them singletons. The origin of this receptor is a man aged 50-60 years with acute or convalescent COVID-19. The source material was peripheral blood. The rearrangement uses TRBV9 and TRBJ2-1; 8 nucleotides match TRBD2. In DNA form, the CDR3 reads TGTGCCAGCAGCCCCGGGACTAGCTACAATGAGCAGTTCTTC. Protein: CASSPGTSYNEQFF. The full variable domain, completed using reference TRBV9 and TRBJ2-1, is DSGVTQTPKHLITATGQRVTLRCSPRSGDLSVYWYQQSLDQGLQFLIQYYNGEERAKGNILERFSAQQFPDLHSELNLSSLELGDSALYFCASSPGTSYNEQFFGPGTRLTVL.